The subject of this entry is one T cell receptor beta chain. The data were taken from a study of T cell responses to AZD1222 COVID-19 vaccine. This CDR3 contains 15 residues. Losses at the gene ends were 7 bases for V and 7 bases for J; bases not matched to a gene: 13. From germline, CDR1 is SGHTA and CDR2 FQGNSA. The method was immunoSEQ multiplex PCR; TCRdb's version includes in-frame clones alone and lacks a portion of them. The sample includes about 130,000 clones, about 92% of them seen just once. This sequence joins TRBV7-2 and TRBJ2-1, with TRBD2 matching over 7 bases. The sequencing here drew on peripheral blood, taken on day 0 of MenACWY control vaccination. The receptor's source is an adult in good health. The CDR3 nucleotides are TGTGCCAGCATCTTCTCAGCGGGGTACATGAATGAGCAGTTCTTC. Protein: CASIFSAGYMNEQFF.